This passage covers 6 T cell receptor beta chains from one sample sequenced in a study of T cell responses to AZD1222 COVID-19 vaccine. The method was immunoSEQ multiplex PCR; TCRdb's version includes in-frame clones alone and lacks a portion of them. The table has 100,000 or so clones, 92% seen once; the top ten hold approximately 1.2%. This specimen consisted of peripheral blood, obtained on day 0 of AZD1222 vaccination. All receptors come from an adult in good health.

This clone was recorded only once. The chain employs TRBV19 and TRBJ1-1; TRBD1 might be the D (5 bases). The ends were cut back, 5 bases at V and 7 bases at J, with 17 bases in the middle. The CDR3 contains 14 residues. Germline loops: CDR1 LNHDA, CDR2 SQIVND (reference sequence). For the CDR3, the DNA is TGTGCCAGTAGTGTCCCGGGACCCACCTTTGAAGCTTTCTTT. This encodes CASSVPGPTFEAFF.

Turning to this clone: The junction departs from germline at one end; a sequencing error may be responsible. V is TRBV20-1 and J is TRBJ2-6, with D uncertain. Looked up from germline, CDR1 is DFQATT and CDR2 is SNEGSKA (reference sequence). This CDR3 is 11 amino acids long. In DNA form, the CDR3 reads TGTGGTTTCAACTGGGCCAACGTCCTGACTTTC. This gives the protein CGFNWANVLTF.

This chain joins TRBV11-2 and TRBJ2-1, with TRBD2 identical over 8 bases. Trimming cost V 3 bases and J 6 bases; bases outside gene matches: 7. The CDR3 length is 15 residues. The germline gives CDR1 SGHAT, CDR2 FQNNGV. The CDR3 DNA follows: TGTGCCAGCAGCTTGGGTAGCGGGATAATCAATGAGCAGTTCTTC. Its protein is CASSLGSGIINEQFF.

The CDR3 DNA is TGTGCCAGCGAGGCCAGCCGGAACACTGAAGCTTTCTTT. Its translation: CASEASRNTEAFF. The V gene is TRBV2, the J gene TRBJ1-1; D uncertain. This CDR3 has 13 residues. Trimming left V 8 bases short and J 1 base short, with 11 bases between. In germline, CDR1 is SNHLY, CDR2 FYNNEI.

The chain links TRBV7-9 to TRBJ2-5; 7 positions agree with TRBD1. Germline CDR1 reads SEHNR; CDR2 reads FQNEAQ (reference sequence). The V gene end was trimmed by 1 base and the J gene end by 0 bases; junction bases not matched to a gene: 5. The CDR3 runs to 16 residues. The DNA of the CDR3 is TGTGCCAGCAGCTTAGTTCGAGACAGGGACCAAGAGACCCAGTACTTC. Translation: CASSLVRDRDQETQYF.

This clone was detected only once. The chain employs TRBV7-9 and TRBJ2-3; no clear D gene. V lost 4 bases, J lost 2 bases, and 4 bases lay in between. The CDR3 is 12 amino acids. From germline, CDR1 is SEHNR and CDR2 FQNEAQ (reference sequence). The CDR3, as DNA: TGTGCCAGCAGCTCAGCCACAGATACGCAGTATTTT. Its translation: CASSSATDTQYF.